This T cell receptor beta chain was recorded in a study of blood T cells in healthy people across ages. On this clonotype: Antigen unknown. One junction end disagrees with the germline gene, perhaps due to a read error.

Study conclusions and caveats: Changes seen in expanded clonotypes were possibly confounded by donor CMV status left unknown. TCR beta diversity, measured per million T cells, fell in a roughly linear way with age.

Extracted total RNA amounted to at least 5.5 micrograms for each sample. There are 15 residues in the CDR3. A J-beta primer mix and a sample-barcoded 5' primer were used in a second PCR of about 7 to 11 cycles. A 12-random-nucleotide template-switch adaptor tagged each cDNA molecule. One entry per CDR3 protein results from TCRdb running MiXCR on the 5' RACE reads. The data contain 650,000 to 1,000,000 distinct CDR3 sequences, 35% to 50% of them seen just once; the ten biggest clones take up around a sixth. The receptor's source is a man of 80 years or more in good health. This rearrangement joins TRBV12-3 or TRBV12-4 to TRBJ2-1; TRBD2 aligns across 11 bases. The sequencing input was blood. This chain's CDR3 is CASSLAGGTTNEQFF. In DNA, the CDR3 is TGTGCCAGCAGCTTAGCGGGAGGGACGACCAATGAGCAGTTCTTC.